This T cell receptor beta chain stems from a study of T cell responses to AZD1222 COVID-19 vaccine. Whole-study findings and limits: At 160-218 and 743-854, vaccine-associated CD4 TCRs were dominant, and they spanned spike. White British people made up most donors, females outnumbered males, and clonal diversity was possibly underestimated.

Sequenced by immunoSEQ multiplex PCR; TCRdb stores in-frame clones only, minus some. The sample consists of under 20,000 clones, over 60% of them appearing once. For this clone: As yet, its antigen is unknown.

This CDR3 region has 15 residues. CDR1 and CDR2 from the germline V gene are SGHRS and YFSETQ. V was clipped by 0 bases and J by 6 bases, with 15 bases between them. This material consisted of peripheral blood, taken 28 days after the second AZD1222 dose. This clonotype was sampled from an adult who received the AZD1222 COVID-19 vaccine. The rearrangement links TRBV5-1 to TRBJ1-2; maybe TRBD1 (6 bases). Written as DNA, the CDR3 is TGCGCCAGCAGCTTGGTTATTAGGGGGGCGGATGGCTACACCTTC. Its protein product is CASSLVIRGADGYTF.